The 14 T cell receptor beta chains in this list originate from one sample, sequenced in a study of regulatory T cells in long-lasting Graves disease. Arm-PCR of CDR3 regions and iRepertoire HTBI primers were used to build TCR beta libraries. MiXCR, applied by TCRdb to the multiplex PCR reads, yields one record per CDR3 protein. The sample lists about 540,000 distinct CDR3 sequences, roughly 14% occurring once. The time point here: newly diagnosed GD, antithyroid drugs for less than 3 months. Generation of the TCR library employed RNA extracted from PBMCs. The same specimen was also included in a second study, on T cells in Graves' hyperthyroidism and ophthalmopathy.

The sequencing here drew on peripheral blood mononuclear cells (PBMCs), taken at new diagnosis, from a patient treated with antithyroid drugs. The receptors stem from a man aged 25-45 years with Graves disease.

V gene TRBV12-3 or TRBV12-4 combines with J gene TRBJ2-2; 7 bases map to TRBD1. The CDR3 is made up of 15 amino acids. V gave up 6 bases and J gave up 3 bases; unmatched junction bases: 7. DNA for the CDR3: TGTGCCAGCAGGGCCGGGACAGCGGACACCGGGGAGCTGTTTTTT. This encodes CASRAGTADTGELFF.

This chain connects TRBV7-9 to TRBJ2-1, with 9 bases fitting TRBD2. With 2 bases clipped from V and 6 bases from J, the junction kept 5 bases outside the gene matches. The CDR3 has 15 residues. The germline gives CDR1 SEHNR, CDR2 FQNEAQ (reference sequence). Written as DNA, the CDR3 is TGTGCCAGCAGCTTAAGCGGCGGGAGGGGCAATGAGCAGTTCTTC. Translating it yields CASSLSGGRGNEQFF.

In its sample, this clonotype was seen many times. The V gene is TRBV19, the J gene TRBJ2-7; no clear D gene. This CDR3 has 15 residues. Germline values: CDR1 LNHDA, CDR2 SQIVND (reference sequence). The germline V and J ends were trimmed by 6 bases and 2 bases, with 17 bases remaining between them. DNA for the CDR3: TGTGCCAGTAGCACACCCCGTGGCGGAACCTACGAGCAGTACTTC. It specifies CASSTPRGGTYEQYF.

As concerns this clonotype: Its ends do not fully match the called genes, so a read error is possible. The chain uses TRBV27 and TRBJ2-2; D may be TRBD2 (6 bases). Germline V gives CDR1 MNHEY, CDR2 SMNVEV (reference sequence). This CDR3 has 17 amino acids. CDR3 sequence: CASSLFPPRGEGGVLFF. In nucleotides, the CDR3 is TGTGCCAGCAGTTTATTCCCGCCCCGCGGAGAGGGCGGGGTGCTGTTTTTT.

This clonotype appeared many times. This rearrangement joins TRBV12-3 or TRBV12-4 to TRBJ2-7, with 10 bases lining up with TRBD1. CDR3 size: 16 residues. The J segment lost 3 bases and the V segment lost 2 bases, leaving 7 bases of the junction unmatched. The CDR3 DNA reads TGTGCCAGCAGTTTAAGGGGGACAGGGGATGACTACGAGCAGTACTTC. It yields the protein CASSLRGTGDDYEQYF.

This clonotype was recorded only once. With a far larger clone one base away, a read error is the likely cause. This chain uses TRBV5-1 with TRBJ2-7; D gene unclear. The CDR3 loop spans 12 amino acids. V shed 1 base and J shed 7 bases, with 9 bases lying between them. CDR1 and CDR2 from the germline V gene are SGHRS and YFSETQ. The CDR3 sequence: CASSLTLSEQYF. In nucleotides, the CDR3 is TGCGCCAGCAGCTTGACTTTATCTGAGCAGTACTTC.

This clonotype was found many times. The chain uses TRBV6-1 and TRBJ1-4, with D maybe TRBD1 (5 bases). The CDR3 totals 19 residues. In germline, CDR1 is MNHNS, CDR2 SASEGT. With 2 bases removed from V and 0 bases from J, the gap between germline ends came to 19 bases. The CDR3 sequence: CASSETGGVRYATNEKLFF. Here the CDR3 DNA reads TGTGCCAGCAGTGAAACGGGGGGGGTACGCTATGCAACTAATGAAAAACTGTTTTTT.

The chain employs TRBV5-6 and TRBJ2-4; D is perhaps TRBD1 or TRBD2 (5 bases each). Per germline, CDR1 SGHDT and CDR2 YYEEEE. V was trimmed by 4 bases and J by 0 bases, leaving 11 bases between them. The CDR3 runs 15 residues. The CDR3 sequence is CASSRGVLAKNIQYF. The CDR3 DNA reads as TGTGCCAGCAGCAGGGGAGTTCTAGCCAAAAACATTCAGTACTTC.

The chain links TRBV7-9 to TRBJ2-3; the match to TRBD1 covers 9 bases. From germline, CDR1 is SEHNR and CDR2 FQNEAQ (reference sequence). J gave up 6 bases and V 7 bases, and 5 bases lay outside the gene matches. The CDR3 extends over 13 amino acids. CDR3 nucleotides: TGTGCCAGCACCTGGACAGGGGTCGATACGCAGTATTTT. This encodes CASTWTGVDTQYF.

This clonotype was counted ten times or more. This CDR3 reads CASRGSSDYEQYF. Written as DNA, the CDR3 is TGTGCCAGCAGGGGAAGCTCCGACTACGAGCAGTACTTC. The chain links TRBV6-2 or TRBV6-3 to TRBJ2-7; D uncertain. The CDR3 has 13 residues. V was trimmed by 6 bases and J by 3 bases, leaving 12 bases between them. Per the germline V gene, CDR1 is MNHEY and CDR2 is SVGEGT.

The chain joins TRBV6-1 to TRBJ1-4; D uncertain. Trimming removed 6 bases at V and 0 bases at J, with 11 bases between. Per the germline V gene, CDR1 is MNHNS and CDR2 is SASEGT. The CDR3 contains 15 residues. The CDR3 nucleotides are TGTGCCAGCAGCCTGACGGAGGCAACTAATGAAAAACTGTTTTTT. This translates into CASSLTEATNEKLFF.

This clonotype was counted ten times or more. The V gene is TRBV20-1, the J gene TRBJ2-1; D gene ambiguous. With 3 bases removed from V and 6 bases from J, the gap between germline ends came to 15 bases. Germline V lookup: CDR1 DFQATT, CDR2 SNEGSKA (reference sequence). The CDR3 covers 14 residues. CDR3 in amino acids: CSASPTYQFNEQFF. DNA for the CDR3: TGCAGTGCTAGCCCCACGTACCAATTCAATGAGCAGTTCTTC.

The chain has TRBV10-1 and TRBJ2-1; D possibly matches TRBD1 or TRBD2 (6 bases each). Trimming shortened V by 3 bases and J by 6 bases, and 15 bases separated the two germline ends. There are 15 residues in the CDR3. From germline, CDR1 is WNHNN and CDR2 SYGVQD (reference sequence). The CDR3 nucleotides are TGCGCCAGCAGTGAAGGGAACAGGGAGGTCAATGAGCAGTTCTTC. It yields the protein CASSEGNREVNEQFF.

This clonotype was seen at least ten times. In nucleotides, the CDR3 is TGCGCCAGCAGCTTGTCGGGGGCAGGGGAGTACGAGCAGTACTTC. It codes for CASSLSGAGEYEQYF. The chain carries TRBV5-1 and TRBJ2-7; the D gene could be TRBD1 or TRBD2 (6 bases each). Trimming cost V 1 base and J 4 bases, with 15 bases left between them. CDR1 and CDR2 from the germline V gene are SGHRS and YFSETQ. CDR3 length: 15 amino acids.